This T cell receptor (beta chain) was recovered during a study of T cell responses to AZD1222 COVID-19 vaccine. Trimming left V 5 bases short and J 2 bases short, with 8 bases between. The CDR3 is 13 residues long. CDR1 LGHDT and CDR2 YNNKEL come from the germline V gene (reference sequence). The repertoire was sequenced with immunoSEQ multiplex PCR; TCRdb's copy has only in-frame clones and lacks some. The profile shows tens of thousands of clones, under 95% of them singletons. The chain combines TRBV3-1 (or the pseudogene TRBV3-2) with TRBJ2-3; the D gene is possibly TRBD2 (5 bases). This sample comprised peripheral blood, obtained on day 0 of MenACWY control vaccination. The receptor was derived from an adult in good health. The DNA of the CDR3 is TGTGCCAGCAGCTGGACTGCCACAGATACGCAGTATTTT. Its translation: CASSWTATDTQYF.